This T cell receptor (beta chain) comes out of a study of blood T cell repertoires in COVID-19. Study-level background: There were acute and convalescent COVID-19 samples, and they came from the United States, Italy and Spain. PBMCs, B-cell-depleted T cells, or T cells provided the cDNA or gDNA that made up the material.

The V end was cut by 4 bases, the J end by 2 bases, with 11 bases between. CDR1 SGHDN and CDR2 FVKESK come from the germline V gene. The CDR3 runs to 14 residues. In the original workflow: Amplification of reference gene primers was used by the study to estimate nucleated cell counts. Profiled with immunoSEQ multiplex PCR; TCRdb holds only in-frame clones, not every one. From that table come the V and J calls and clone size; the DNA was used to work out D and trimming. The data contain some 200,000 clones, 88% of them singletons. The sample was peripheral blood. The J gene is TRBJ1-2, the V gene TRBV14, with D tentatively TRBD1 (5 bases). The receptor comes from a man between 70 and 80 years old with acute or convalescent COVID-19. The CDR3 region is CASSPGTQNYGYTF. The CDR3 nucleotides are TGTGCCAGCAGCCCCGGGACTCAAAACTATGGCTACACCTTC.